This TCR beta chain was identified during a study of CD8 T cells in ankylosing spondylitis. Broader study findings: Disease-associated clones were reportedly significantly overrepresented in matched ankylosing spondylitis synovial fluid.

Germline V lookup: CDR1 SGHRS, CDR2 YFSETQ. The CDR3 loop spans 13 amino acids. As regards this clonotype: Its antigen remains unidentified. A read error may explain this, as a much larger clone is one base away.

Each CDR3 protein gets one entry after TCRdb re-called the 5' RACE reads with MiXCR. The data contain around 150,000 distinct CDR3 sequences, 15% to 20% of them singletons. V is TRBV5-1 and J is TRBJ1-2, with no clear D. The specimen was blood, either unsorted or a sorted T cell fraction (not recorded which). This TCR came from a male donor with ankylosing spondylitis or in good health (not recorded which). The CDR3 reads CASSLAARYGCTF. The CDR3 region has the DNA TGCGCCAGCAGCTTGGCGGCGAGATATGGCTGCACCTTC.